Listed here are 19 T cell receptor beta chains from one sample, sequenced in a study of blood T cell repertoires in COVID-19. Using immunoSEQ multiplex PCR, the repertoire was profiled, and TCRdb retains in-frame clones only, with some absent. The sample shows some 400,000 clones, more than 80% of them seen only once. Sequencing input: PBMCs or T cells enriched from blood (not recorded which). These receptors were obtained from a man aged 30-40 years who had recovered from COVID-19.

The gene calls are TRBV18 and TRBJ2-2; D ambiguous. The CDR3 runs 17 residues. Germline CDR1 KGHSH, CDR2 LQKENI. Trimming removed 1 base from V and 5 bases from J, with 17 bases in between. The CDR3 protein is CASSPRDLAERTGELFF. The CDR3 DNA is TGTGCCAGCTCACCACGTGATTTGGCGGAGCGTACCGGGGAGCTGTTTTTT.

This chain links TRBV12-3 or TRBV12-4 with TRBJ1-1; D is ambiguous. There are 11 residues in the CDR3. Trimming pared 3 bases from V and 6 bases from J, leaving 5 bases between. DNA of the CDR3: TGTGCCAGCAGTTTCAGGTCTGAAGCTTTCTTT. It specifies CASSFRSEAFF.

This chain links TRBV19 with TRBJ1-5; 12 bases align to TRBD1. Losses at the gene ends were 10 bases for V and 5 bases for J; bases not matched to a gene: 9. The CDR3 is 15 residues long. The germline CDR1 and CDR2 sequences are LNHDA and SQIVND (reference sequence). This chain's CDR3 is CATRDRGRQDQPQHF. The CDR3 bases are TGTGCCACCAGGGACAGGGGGCGACAAGATCAGCCCCAGCATTTT.

The chain is built from TRBV7-6 and TRBJ2-1; 13 positions match TRBD2. Germline V lookup: CDR1 SGHVS, CDR2 FNYEAQ. V was pared by 3 bases and J by 7 bases, with 15 bases of the junction left unmatched. There are 19 residues in the CDR3. The DNA of the CDR3 is TGTGCCAGCAGCTTGGGCCCTCGACTAGCGGGAGGTGGTTCGAATGAGCAGTTCTTC. Protein product: CASSLGPRLAGGGSNEQFF.

V usage is TRBV5-1 and J usage is TRBJ1-4; 9 nucleotides match TRBD1. The J segment lost 6 bases and the V segment lost 3 bases, leaving 3 bases of the junction unmatched. The CDR3 is made up of 14 amino acids. CDR1 and CDR2 (germline): SGHRS, YFSETQ. The CDR3, as DNA: TGCGCCAGCAGCTGGGACAGGGATTATGAAAAACTGTTTTTT. Translated, it gives CASSWDRDYEKLFF.

The rearrangement uses TRBV2 and TRBJ1-6, with 7 bases fitting TRBD1. J was trimmed by 6 bases and V by 7 bases; bases with no gene match: 3. This CDR3 is 13 amino acids long. Looked up from germline, CDR1 is SNHLY and CDR2 is FYNNEI. The CDR3 DNA reads TGTGCCAGCAAAGACAGGGCTAATTCACCCCTCCACTTT. Translation: CASKDRANSPLHF.

The gene calls are TRBV5-1 and TRBJ1-2, with 8 bases identical to TRBD1. There are 14 residues in the CDR3. Per the germline V gene, CDR1 is SGHRS and CDR2 is YFSETQ. V gave up 4 bases and J gave up 5 bases; unmatched junction bases: 7. Here the CDR3 DNA reads TGCGCCAGCAGCCTCGGACAGGGCCCATATGGCTACACCTTC. It specifies CASSLGQGPYGYTF.

J is TRBJ1-3 and V is TRBV28; possibly TRBD1 for D (5 bases). This CDR3 is 13 amino acids long. The V gene lost 6 bases and the J gene lost 0 bases, with 6 bases spanning the gap. Per the germline V gene, CDR1 is MDHEN and CDR2 is SYDVKM. As DNA, the CDR3 is TGTGCCAGCAGAAGGGGCTCTGGAAACACCATATATTTT. Translation: CASRRGSGNTIYF.

The chain is built from TRBV2 and TRBJ1-1; possibly TRBD1 for D (5 bases). V shed 7 bases and J shed 6 bases, with 18 bases lying between them. The CDR3 is made up of 14 amino acids. Germline V gene data show CDR1 as SNHLY and CDR2 as FYNNEI. CDR3 sequence (DNA): TGTGCCAGCACTACTGCCCAGGGTCTTTCTGAAGCTTTCTTT. It specifies CASTTAQGLSEAFF.

Here the CDR3 DNA reads TGTGCCAGCAGTTCCCCCGGGACTAGCGGGAGAGATACGCAGTATTTT. It codes for CASSSPGTSGRDTQYF. The V call is TRBV28, the J call TRBJ2-3; 14 positions match TRBD2. The CDR3 is 16 amino acids. Germline-derived CDR1 and CDR2 are MDHEN and SYDVKM. The V gene end was trimmed by 4 bases and the J gene end by 5 bases; junction bases not matched to a gene: 5.

For the CDR3, the DNA is TGTGCTAGTGGTTTTAGTATCGCGCGGGGTGGGGTCACATTGGATACGCAGTATTTT. Amino acids: CASGFSIARGGVTLDTQYF. The genes are TRBV12-5 and TRBJ2-3; D perhaps matches TRBD2 (6 bases). This CDR3 spans 19 amino acids. V was clipped by 3 bases and J by 6 bases, with 28 bases between them. The germline V gene has CDR1 LGHNT and CDR2 FRNRAP.

The chain employs TRBV9 and TRBJ1-2; 9 nucleotides match TRBD1. This CDR3 is built from 15 residues. Germline V gene lookup returns CDR1 SGDLS and CDR2 YYNGEE. V lost 2 bases, J lost 4 bases, and 6 bases stayed unmatched. The CDR3 DNA reads TGTGCCAGCAGCGTGGACGGACAGGGGCGCTATGGCTACACCTTC. Encoded protein: CASSVDGQGRYGYTF.

V gene TRBV5-1 combines with J gene TRBJ2-5; unclear D gene. This CDR3 spans 15 amino acids. Germline assignment: CDR1 SGHRS and CDR2 YFSETQ. With 0 bases removed from V and 1 base from J, the gap between germline ends came to 10 bases. CDR3 in DNA: TGCGCCAGCAGCTTGGCCCCAGGTCCCCAAGAGACCCAGTACTTC. Amino acids: CASSLAPGPQETQYF. Based on the CDR3 plus reference TRBV5-1 and TRBJ2-5, the full variable domain is KAGVTQTPRYLIKTRGQQVTLSCSPISGHRSVSWYQQTPGQGLQFLFEYFSETQRNKGNFPGRFSGRQFSNSRSEMNVSTLELGDSALYLCASSLAPGPQETQYFGPGTRLLVL.

The V call is TRBV5-5, the J call TRBJ2-3, with 8 bases that match TRBD2. Unmatched junction bases numbered 19, after V lost 6 bases and J lost 10 bases. This CDR3 has 16 residues. Germline CDR1 is SGHKS and CDR2 is YYEKEE (reference sequence). The DNA for the CDR3 is TGTGCCAGCACCCGCGAGGGACTAGGAGTCTTTCGGGCGCAGTATTTT. Translated, it gives CASTREGLGVFRAQYF.

The chain has TRBV5-4 and TRBJ2-7; D uncertain. V was shortened by 0 bases and J by 5 bases, with 12 bases between the two germline ends. Germline V gene sequence: CDR1 SGHNT, CDR2 YYREEE (reference sequence). The CDR3 covers 14 residues. The CDR3 region is CASSLGPGFDEQYF. The CDR3 nucleotides are TGTGCCAGCAGCTTGGGACCCGGGTTCGACGAGCAGTACTTC.

This clone was seen a handful of times. The chain joins TRBV24-1 to TRBJ2-3; D ambiguous. CDR1 and CDR2 from the germline V gene are KGHDR and SFDVKD. This CDR3 has 13 residues. The V end was cut by 9 bases, the J end by 1 base, with 10 bases between. This CDR3 is CATARQGTDTQYF. The CDR3 nucleotides are TGTGCCACCGCCCGGCAGGGCACAGATACGCAGTATTTT.

The chain combines TRBV4-1 with TRBJ2-1; 9 positions match TRBD1. Germline V lookup: CDR1 MGHRA, CDR2 YSYEKL. The J segment lost 7 bases and the V segment lost 0 bases, leaving 7 bases of the junction unmatched. CDR3 size: 16 residues. CDR3 nucleotide sequence: TGCGCCAGCAGCCAAGAGACGGGACAGGGTTTGAATGAGCAGTTCTTC. This encodes CASSQETGQGLNEQFF.

V gene TRBV29-1 combines with J gene TRBJ2-3; tentative D call: TRBD2 (5 bases). Trimming shortened V by 6 bases and J by 1 base, and 11 bases separated the two germline ends. Per germline, CDR1 SQVTM and CDR2 ANQGSEA. The CDR3 runs 13 residues. This CDR3 reads CSVAGNRTDTQYF. The CDR3 DNA is TGCAGCGTCGCCGGGAACCGCACAGATACGCAGTATTTT.

J is TRBJ2-3 and V is TRBV7-9, with TRBD2 matching 7 bases. This CDR3 region has 15 residues. J lost 3 bases, V lost 4 bases, and 7 bases had no gene match. CDR1 is SEHNR and CDR2 is FQNEAQ in the germline V gene (reference sequence). The CDR3 DNA reads as TGTGCCAGCAGCTCCTGGGCCGGGGGGACAGATACGCAGTATTTT. It is translated as CASSSWAGGTDTQYF.